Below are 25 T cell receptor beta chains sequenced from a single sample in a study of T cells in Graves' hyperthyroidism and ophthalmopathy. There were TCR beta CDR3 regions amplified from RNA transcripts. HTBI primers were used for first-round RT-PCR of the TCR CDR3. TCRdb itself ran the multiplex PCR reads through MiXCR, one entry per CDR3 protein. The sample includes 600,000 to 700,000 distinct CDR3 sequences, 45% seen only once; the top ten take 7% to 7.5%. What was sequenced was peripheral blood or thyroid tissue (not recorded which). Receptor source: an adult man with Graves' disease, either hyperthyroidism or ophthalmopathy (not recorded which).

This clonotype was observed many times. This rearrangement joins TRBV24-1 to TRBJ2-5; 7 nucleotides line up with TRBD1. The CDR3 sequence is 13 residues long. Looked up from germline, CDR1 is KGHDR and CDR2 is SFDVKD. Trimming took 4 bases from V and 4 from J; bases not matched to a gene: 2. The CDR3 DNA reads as TGTGCCACCAGTGACTACAGGGGAGAGACCCAGTACTTC. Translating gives CATSDYRGETQYF.

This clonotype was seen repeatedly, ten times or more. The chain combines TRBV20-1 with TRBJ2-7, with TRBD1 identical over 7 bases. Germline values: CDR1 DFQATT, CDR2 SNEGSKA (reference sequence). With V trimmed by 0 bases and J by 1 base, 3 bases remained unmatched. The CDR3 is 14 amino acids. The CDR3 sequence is CSAREGGASYEQYF. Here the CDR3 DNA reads TGCAGTGCTAGAGAAGGGGGCGCTTCCTACGAGCAGTACTTC.

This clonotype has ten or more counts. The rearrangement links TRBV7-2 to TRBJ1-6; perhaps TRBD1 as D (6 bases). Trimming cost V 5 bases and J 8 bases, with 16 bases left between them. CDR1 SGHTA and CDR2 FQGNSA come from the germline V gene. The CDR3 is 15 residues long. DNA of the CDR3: TGTGCCAGCAGCGAGCAGGGGCAGTGGTATTCACCCCTCCACTTT. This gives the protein CASSEQGQWYSPLHF.

The CDR3 DNA reads TGCAGTGCTTCCAAGGGGGTAGGGGTTGGTAGCAATCAGCCCCAGCATTTT. The encoded protein is CSASKGVGVGSNQPQHF. This sequence joins TRBV20-1 and TRBJ1-5, with D perhaps TRBD1 (6 bases). With 5 bases removed from V and 0 bases from J, the gap between germline ends came to 20 bases. CDR3 length: 17 residues. CDR1 and CDR2 from the germline V gene are DFQATT and SNEGSKA (reference sequence).

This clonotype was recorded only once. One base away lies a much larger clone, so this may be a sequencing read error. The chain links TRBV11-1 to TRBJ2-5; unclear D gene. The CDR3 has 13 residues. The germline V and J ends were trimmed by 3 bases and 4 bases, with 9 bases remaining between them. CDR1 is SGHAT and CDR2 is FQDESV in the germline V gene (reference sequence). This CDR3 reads CASSFLKGETQYF. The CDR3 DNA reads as TGTGCCAGCAGCTTTCTTAAGGGAGAGACCCAGTACTTC. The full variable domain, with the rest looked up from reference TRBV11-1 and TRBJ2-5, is EAEVAQSPRYKITEKSQAVAFWCDPISGHATLYWYRQILGQGPELLVQFQDESVVDDSQLPKDRFSAERLKGVDSTLKIQPAELGDSAMYLCASSFLKGETQYFGPGTRLLVL.

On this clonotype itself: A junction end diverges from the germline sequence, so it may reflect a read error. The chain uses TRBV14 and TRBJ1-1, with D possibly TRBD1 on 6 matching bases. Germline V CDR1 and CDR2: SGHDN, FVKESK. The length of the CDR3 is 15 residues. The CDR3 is CASSQTRTVNTEAFF. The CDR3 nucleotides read TGTGCCAGCAGCCAAACACGGACAGTGAACACCGAAGCTTTCTTT.

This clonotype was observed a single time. In DNA, the CDR3 is TGCAGTGCTAAAGAGGGACAGTATAATTCACCCCTCCACTTT. Encoded protein: CSAKEGQYNSPLHF. This chain connects TRBV20-1 to TRBJ1-6; 7 bases agree with TRBD1. Trimming at V came to 4 bases and at J to 4 bases, leaving 4 bases not matched to a gene. Germline V lookup: CDR1 DFQATT, CDR2 SNEGSKA (reference sequence). The CDR3 runs to 14 residues.

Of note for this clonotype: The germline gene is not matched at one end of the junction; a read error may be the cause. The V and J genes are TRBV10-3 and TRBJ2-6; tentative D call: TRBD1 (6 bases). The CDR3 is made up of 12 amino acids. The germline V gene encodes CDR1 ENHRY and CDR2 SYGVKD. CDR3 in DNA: TGTGCCATCAGTGGAGGGGGCAACGTCCTGACTTTC. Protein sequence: CAISGGGNVLTF.

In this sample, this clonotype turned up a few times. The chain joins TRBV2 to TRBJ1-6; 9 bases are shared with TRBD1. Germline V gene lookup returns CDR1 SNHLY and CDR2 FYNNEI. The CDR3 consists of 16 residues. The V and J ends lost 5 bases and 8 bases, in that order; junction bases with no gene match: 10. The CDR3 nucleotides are TGTGCCAGCAGTTTTGGGACAGGGCCTCCCCATTCACCCCTCCACTTT. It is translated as CASSFGTGPPHSPLHF.

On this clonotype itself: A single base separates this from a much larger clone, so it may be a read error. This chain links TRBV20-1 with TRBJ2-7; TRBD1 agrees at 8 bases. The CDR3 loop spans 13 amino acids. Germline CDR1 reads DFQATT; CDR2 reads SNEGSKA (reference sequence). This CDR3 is CSARGTGSYGQYF. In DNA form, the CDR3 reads TGCAGTGCTAGAGGGACAGGGTCCTACGGGCAGTACTTC.

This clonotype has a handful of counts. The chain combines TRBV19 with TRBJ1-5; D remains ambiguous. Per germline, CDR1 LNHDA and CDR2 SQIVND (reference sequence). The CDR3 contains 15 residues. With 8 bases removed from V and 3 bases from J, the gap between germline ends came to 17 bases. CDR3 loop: CASGTEGQHNQPQHF. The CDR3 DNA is TGTGCCAGTGGCACCGAAGGGCAGCACAATCAGCCCCAGCATTTT.

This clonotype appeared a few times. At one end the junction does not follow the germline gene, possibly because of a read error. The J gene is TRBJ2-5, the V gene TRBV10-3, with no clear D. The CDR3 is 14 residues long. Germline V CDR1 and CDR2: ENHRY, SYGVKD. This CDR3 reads CASSEEPDAQTQYF. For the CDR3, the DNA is TGTGCCAGCAGTGAAGAACCGGACGCGCAGACCCAGTACTTC.

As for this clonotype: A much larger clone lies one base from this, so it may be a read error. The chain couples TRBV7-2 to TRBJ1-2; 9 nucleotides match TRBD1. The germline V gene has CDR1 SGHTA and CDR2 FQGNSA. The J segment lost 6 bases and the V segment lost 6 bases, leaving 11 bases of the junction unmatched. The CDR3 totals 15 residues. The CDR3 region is CASSESGQGRHGYTF. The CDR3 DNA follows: TGTGCCAGCAGTGAATCGGGACAGGGCCGGCATGGCTACACCTTC.

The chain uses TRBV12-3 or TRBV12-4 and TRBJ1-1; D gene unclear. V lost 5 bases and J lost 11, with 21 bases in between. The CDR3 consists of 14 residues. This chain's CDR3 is CASSASGGGSVAFF. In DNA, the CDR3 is TGTGCCAGCAGTGCTAGTGGTGGAGGGTCCGTGGCTTTCTTT.

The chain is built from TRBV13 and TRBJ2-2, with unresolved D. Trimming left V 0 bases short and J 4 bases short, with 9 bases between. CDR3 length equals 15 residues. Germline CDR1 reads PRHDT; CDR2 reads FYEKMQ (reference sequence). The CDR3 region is CASSLGPRATGELFF. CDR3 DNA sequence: TGTGCCAGCAGCTTAGGGCCACGGGCCACCGGGGAGCTGTTTTTT.

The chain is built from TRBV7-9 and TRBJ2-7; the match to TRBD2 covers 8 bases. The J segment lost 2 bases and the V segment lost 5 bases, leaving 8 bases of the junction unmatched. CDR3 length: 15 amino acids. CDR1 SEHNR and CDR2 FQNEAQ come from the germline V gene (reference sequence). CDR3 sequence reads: CASSASGGIPYEQYF. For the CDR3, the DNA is TGTGCCAGCAGCGCCAGCGGGGGAATCCCCTACGAGCAGTACTTC.

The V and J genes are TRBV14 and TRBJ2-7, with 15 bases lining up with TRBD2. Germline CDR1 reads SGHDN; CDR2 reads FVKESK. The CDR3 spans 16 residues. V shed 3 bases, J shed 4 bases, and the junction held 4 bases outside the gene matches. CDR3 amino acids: CASSHPGTSGGYEQYF. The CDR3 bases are TGTGCCAGCAGCCATCCCGGGACTAGCGGGGGGTACGAGCAGTACTTC. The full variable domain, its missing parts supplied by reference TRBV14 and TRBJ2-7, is EAGVTQFPSHSVIEKGQTVTLRCDPISGHDNLYWYRRVMGKEIKFLLHFVKESKQDESGMPNNRFLAERTGGTYSTLKVQPAELEDSGVYFCASSHPGTSGGYEQYFGPGTRLTVT.

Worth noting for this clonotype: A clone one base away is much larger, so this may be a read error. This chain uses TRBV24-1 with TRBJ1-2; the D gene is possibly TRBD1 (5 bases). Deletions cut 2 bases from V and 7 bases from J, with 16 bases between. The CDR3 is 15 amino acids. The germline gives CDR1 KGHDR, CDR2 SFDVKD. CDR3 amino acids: CATSDSRDHAAGYTF. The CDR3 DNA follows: TGTGCCACCAGTGATTCCAGGGATCATGCAGCTGGCTACACCTTC.

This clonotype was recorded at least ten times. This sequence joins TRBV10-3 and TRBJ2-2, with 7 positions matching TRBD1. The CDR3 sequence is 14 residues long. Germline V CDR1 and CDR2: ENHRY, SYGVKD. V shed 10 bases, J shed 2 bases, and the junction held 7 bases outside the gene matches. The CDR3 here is CATQGQDNTGELFF. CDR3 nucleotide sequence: TGTGCCACCCAAGGACAGGACAACACCGGGGAGCTGTTTTTT.

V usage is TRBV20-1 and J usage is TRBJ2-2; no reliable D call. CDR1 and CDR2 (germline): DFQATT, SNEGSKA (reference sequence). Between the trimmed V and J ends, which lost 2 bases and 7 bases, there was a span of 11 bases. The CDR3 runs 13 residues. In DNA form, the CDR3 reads TGCAGTGCTAGACTGCGAGCCATCGGGGAGCTGTTTTTT. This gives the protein CSARLRAIGELFF.

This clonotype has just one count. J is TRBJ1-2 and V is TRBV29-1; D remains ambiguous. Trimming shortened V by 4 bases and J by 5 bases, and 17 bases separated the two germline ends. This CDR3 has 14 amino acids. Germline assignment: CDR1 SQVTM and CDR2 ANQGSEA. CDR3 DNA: TGCAGCGTTGGGTCGGCGGGGAGCGCTTATGGCTACACCTTC. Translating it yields CSVGSAGSAYGYTF.

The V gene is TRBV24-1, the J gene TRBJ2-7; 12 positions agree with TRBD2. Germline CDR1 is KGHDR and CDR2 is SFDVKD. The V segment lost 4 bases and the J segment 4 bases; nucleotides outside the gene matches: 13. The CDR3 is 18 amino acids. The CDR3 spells CATSEGRLAGEGVYEQYF. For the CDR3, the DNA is TGTGCCACCAGTGAAGGGAGACTAGCGGGGGAAGGAGTATACGAGCAGTACTTC.

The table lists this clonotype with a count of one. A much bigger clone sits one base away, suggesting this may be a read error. The CDR3 protein is CASRTTVYSDQPQHF. The CDR3 DNA sequence: TGTGCCAGCAGAACGACAGTCTATAGCGATCAGCCCCAGCATTTT. The chain is built from TRBV7-6 and TRBJ1-5; D is perhaps TRBD1 (5 bases). The V gene's germline CDR1 is SGHVS and CDR2 FNYEAQ. The CDR3 has 15 amino acids.

CDR3 amino acids: CASSRDRASSNYGYTF. The DNA for the CDR3 is TGTGCCAGTAGCCGGGACAGAGCGAGTTCTAACTATGGCTACACCTTC. The chain links TRBV25-1 to TRBJ1-2; TRBD1 aligns across 7 bases. Germline V gives CDR1 MGHDK, CDR2 SYGVNS. With V trimmed by 9 bases and J by 0 bases, 13 bases remained unmatched. The CDR3 extends over 16 amino acids.

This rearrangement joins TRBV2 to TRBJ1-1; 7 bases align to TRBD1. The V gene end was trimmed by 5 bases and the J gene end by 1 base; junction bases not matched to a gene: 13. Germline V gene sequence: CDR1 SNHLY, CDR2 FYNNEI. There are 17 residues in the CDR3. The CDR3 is CASSHRGATGWNTEAFF. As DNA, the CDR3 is TGTGCCAGCAGTCATCGGGGGGCGACAGGGTGGAACACTGAAGCTTTCTTT. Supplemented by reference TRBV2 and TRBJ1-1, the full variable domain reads EPEVTQTPSHQVTQMGQEVILRCVPISNHLYFYWYRQILGQKVEFLVSFYNNEISEKSEIFDDQFSVERPDGSNFTLKIRSTKLEDSAMYFCASSHRGATGWNTEAFFGQGTRLTVV.